This T cell receptor beta chain was identified in a study of blood T cell repertoires in COVID-19. The trim removed 5 bases at V and 8 bases at J, leaving 9 bases unmatched. The germline gives CDR1 SEHNR, CDR2 FQNEAQ (reference sequence). The CDR3 spans 15 residues. The repertoire was sequenced with immunoSEQ multiplex PCR; TCRdb's copy has only in-frame clones and lacks some. Among around 180,000 clones listed, about four fifths were seen once. Donors of Cohort 3 who recovered were those that had two negative PCRs, clearance, or symptom resolution. V and J are TRBV7-9 and TRBJ1-4, with TRBD1 matching over 9 bases. What was sequenced was PBMCs or T cells enriched from blood (not recorded which). The TCR sequence derives from a man aged 50 to 59 who had recovered from COVID-19. CDR3 in amino acids: CASSPMTGGDEKLFF. The CDR3 DNA reads as TGTGCCAGCAGCCCAATGACAGGGGGAGACGAAAAACTGTTTTTT.